This T cell receptor (beta chain) was sequenced during a study of blood T cell repertoires in COVID-19. In the case of this clone: At one boundary the junction diverges from the germline segment, which might be a read error. This sample also contains other DNA sequences that code for the same CDR3.

The assay was immunoSEQ multiplex PCR, and TCRdb's table has in-frame clones only and misses some. In the table there are some 14,000 clones, about 85% of which are singletons. Sample: peripheral blood. This TCR was sampled from a human donor in a cohort sampled during active COVID-19.

DNA of the CDR3: TGTGCCAGCAGCTTGACATCCTCCGAGCAGTACTTC. Protein sequence: CASSLTSSEQYF. The chain links TRBV28 to TRBJ2-7; no clear D gene. CDR1 and CDR2 (germline): MDHEN, SYDVKM. The CDR3 spans 12 residues.